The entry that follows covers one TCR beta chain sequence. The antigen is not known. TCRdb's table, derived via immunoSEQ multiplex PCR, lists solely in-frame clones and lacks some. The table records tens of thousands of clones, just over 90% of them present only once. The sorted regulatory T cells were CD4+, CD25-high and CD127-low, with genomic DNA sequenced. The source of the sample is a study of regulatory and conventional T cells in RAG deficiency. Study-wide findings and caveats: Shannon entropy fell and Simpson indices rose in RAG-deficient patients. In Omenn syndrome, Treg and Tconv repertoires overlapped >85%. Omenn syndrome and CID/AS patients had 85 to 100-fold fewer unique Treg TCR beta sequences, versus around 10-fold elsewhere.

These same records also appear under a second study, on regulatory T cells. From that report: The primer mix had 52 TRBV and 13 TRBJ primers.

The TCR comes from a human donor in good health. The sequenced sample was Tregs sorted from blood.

CDR3 protein: CASSLVPGQETQYF. CDR3 DNA sequence: TGTGCCAGCAGCTTGGTCCCAGGGCAAGAGACCCAGTACTTC. V is TRBV5-5 and J is TRBJ2-5; tentative D call: TRBD1 (5 bases). V lost 0 bases to trimming and J lost 2 bases, with 8 bases between them. Germline CDR1 is SGHKS and CDR2 is YYEKEE (reference sequence). The CDR3 totals 14 residues.